This TCR beta chain comes out of a study of Ad26.COV2.S vaccination and SARS-CoV-2 variants. Described treatment: 15 to 20 received Ad26.COV2.S at low or high dose, single or two shots; about 5 received placebo; per-sample allocation not given. The investigators took samples on day 63 after the first vaccine or placebo injection. In the vaccine, an Ad26 vector expressed the SARS-CoV-2 spike of the Wuhan strain. This table comes from immunoSEQ multiplex PCR, and its TCRdb copy is limited to in-frame clones, with some not included. The repertoire has around 450,000 clones, 75% to 90% of them found once; the top ten carry about 2.5%. This clonotype originated in a person aged 18-60 years who received the Ad26.COV2.S COVID-19 vaccine or a placebo. Sequenced material: peripheral blood, taken in a trial of Ad26.COV2.S vaccine versus placebo.

The CDR3 nucleotides are TGTGCCAGCAGCTCAACGGGGGTTCAGCCCCAGCATTTT. This gives the protein CASSSTGVQPQHF. J is TRBJ1-5 and V is TRBV7-8, with D possibly being TRBD1 (5 bases). Germline assignment: CDR1 SGHVS and CDR2 FQNEAQ. The germline V and J ends were trimmed by 4 bases and 6 bases, with 10 bases remaining between them. This CDR3 comprises 13 residues.